Each of the 18 T cell receptor beta chains below was sequenced from the same sample in a study of cytomegalovirus exposure and HLA in healthy donors. In the PCR, 60 Vbeta and 13 Jbeta primers were used. Sequencing was performed with immunoSEQ multiplex PCR; in TCRdb, only in-frame clones are kept and a portion is missing. The data show approximately 120,000 clones, about two thirds seen once. Sequenced input: PBMCs. These receptors came from a man between 60 and 75 years old in good health and CMV-seropositive.

This CDR3 is CASSSRLAVGEQFF. CDR3 nucleotide sequence: TGTGCCAGCAGCTCCCGACTAGCGGTGGGTGAGCAGTTCTTC. The V call is TRBV9, the J call TRBJ2-1, with 9 bases fitting TRBD2. Trimming removed 4 bases from V and 9 bases from J; junction bases left unmatched: 8. Germline assignment: CDR1 SGDLS and CDR2 YYNGEE. The CDR3 loop spans 14 amino acids.

V and J are TRBV29-1 and TRBJ1-5; tentatively, D is TRBD1 (6 bases). Germline V lookup: CDR1 SQVTM, CDR2 ANQGSEA. This CDR3 has 12 residues. V lost 4 bases to trimming and J lost 9 bases, with 13 bases between them. Here the CDR3 reads CSVGQEGRPQHF. CDR3 coding DNA: TGCAGCGTTGGACAGGAAGGTAGGCCCCAGCATTTT.

The CDR3 nucleotides are TGTGCCAGCAGTTCAGGCATTAGCGGGGTCGTTGAGACCCAGTACTTC. Translation gives CASSSGISGVVETQYF. The rearrangement links TRBV28 to TRBJ2-5; 8 nucleotides align to TRBD2. The CDR3 sequence is 16 residues long. In germline, CDR1 is MDHEN, CDR2 SYDVKM. Unmatched junction bases numbered 12, after V lost 4 bases and J lost 5 bases.

The V and J genes are TRBV19 and TRBJ2-5, with 9 bases lining up with TRBD2. J was trimmed by 5 bases and V by 5 bases; bases with no gene match: 12. Germline V gene lookup returns CDR1 LNHDA and CDR2 SQIVND (reference sequence). This CDR3 comprises 16 residues. The CDR3 nucleotides read TGTGCCAGTAGTTCCTACAACGCGGGGGGGGCGGAGACCCAGTACTTC. Translation: CASSSYNAGGAETQYF.

The chain is built from TRBV7-9 and TRBJ2-7, with D perhaps TRBD2 (7 bases). Germline assignment: CDR1 SEHNR and CDR2 FQNEAQ (reference sequence). This CDR3 contains 16 residues. V was trimmed by 4 bases and J by 3 bases, leaving 19 bases between them. The CDR3 sequence is CASSSDYGGPSYEQYF. As DNA, the CDR3 is TGTGCCAGCAGCTCCGATTACGGGGGGCCGAGCTACGAGCAGTACTTC.

This chain uses TRBV5-1 with TRBJ2-5, with D perhaps TRBD2 (6 bases). There are 15 residues in the CDR3. The germline gives CDR1 SGHRS, CDR2 YFSETQ. The V and J ends lost 0 bases and 3 bases respectively, with 12 bases between them. The CDR3: CASSLVSSDEETQYF. CDR3 nucleotide sequence: TGCGCCAGCAGCTTGGTATCTAGCGACGAAGAGACCCAGTACTTC.

This clone was seen once. This chain links TRBV2 with TRBJ2-3, with 7 bases identical to TRBD2. Germline CDR1 SNHLY, CDR2 FYNNEI. V lost 10 bases and J lost 2; bases outside the gene matches: 9. The CDR3 loop spans 14 amino acids. The chain's CDR3 is CAMSSGVHTDTQYF. Written as DNA, the CDR3 is TGTGCCATGAGCAGCGGGGTGCACACAGATACGCAGTATTTT.

The genes are TRBV6-5 and TRBJ1-1; the D gene is possibly TRBD1 (6 bases). V was shortened by 8 bases and J by 1 base, with 8 bases between the two germline ends. Germline V lookup: CDR1 MNHEY, CDR2 SVGAGI. The CDR3 spans 12 residues. This CDR3 reads CASQQGNTEAFF. The CDR3 nucleotides read TGTGCCAGCCAACAGGGGAACACTGAAGCTTTCTTT.

The chain links TRBV4-1 to TRBJ1-1; 9 bases align to TRBD1. Trimming cost V 2 bases and J 11 bases; bases outside gene matches: 9. Germline V gene sequence: CDR1 MGHRA, CDR2 YSYEKL. The CDR3 consists of 14 residues. The CDR3 loop reads CASSQNLQGAWAFF. CDR3 coding DNA: TGCGCCAGCAGCCAAAACCTACAGGGGGCCTGGGCTTTCTTT.

The genes are TRBV15 and TRBJ1-1, with D maybe TRBD1 (5 bases). From germline, CDR1 is LNHNV and CDR2 YYDKDF (reference sequence). This CDR3 has 16 amino acids. Trimming removed 2 bases from V and 3 bases from J, with 16 bases in between. The DNA of the CDR3 is TGTGCCACCAGCAGACCGACGGCCGCGGGGGACACTGAAGCTTTCTTT. Its protein product is CATSRPTAAGDTEAFF.

The rearrangement joins TRBV5-1 to TRBJ1-4; 8 nucleotides line up with TRBD1. The CDR3 has 15 amino acids. The germline CDR1 and CDR2 sequences are SGHRS and YFSETQ. V was pared by 3 bases and J by 7 bases, with 8 bases of the junction left unmatched. The CDR3 loop is CASSSTQGGSEKLFF. DNA of the CDR3: TGCGCCAGCAGCTCCACACAGGGGGGGAGTGAAAAACTGTTTTTT.

The chain has TRBV10-3 and TRBJ2-3, with 9 positions matching TRBD1. Trimming took 6 bases from V and 2 from J; bases not matched to a gene: 9. The CDR3 sequence is 16 residues long. From germline, CDR1 is ENHRY and CDR2 SYGVKD. CDR3 residues: CAISRERDRATDTQYF. CDR3 nucleotides: TGTGCCATCAGCAGGGAACGGGACAGGGCCACAGATACGCAGTATTTT.

The CDR3 spells CASSLGLGGDTQYF. CDR3 in DNA: TGTGCCAGCAGCTTAGGTCTAGGGGGAGATACGCAGTATTTT. The chain uses TRBV11-2 and TRBJ2-3; possibly TRBD1 for D (6 bases). Germline assignment: CDR1 SGHAT and CDR2 FQNNGV. The CDR3 totals 14 residues. V lost 1 base and J lost 5, with 10 bases in between. Filled out from reference TRBV11-2 and TRBJ2-3, the complete variable domain reads EAGVAQSPRYKIIEKRQSVAFWCNPISGHATLYWYQQILGQGPKLLIQFQNNGVVDDSQLPKDRFSAERLKGVDSTLKIQPAKLEDSAVYLCASSLGLGGDTQYFGPGTRLTVL.

This chain links TRBV30 with TRBJ1-5; 8 bases fit TRBD1. Looked up from germline, CDR1 is GTSNPN and CDR2 is SVGIG (reference sequence). This CDR3 is 16 amino acids long. Trimming removed 0 bases from V and 7 bases from J; junction bases left unmatched: 11. CDR3 residues: CAWSVRTGGLPQPQHF. The CDR3 nucleotides are TGTGCCTGGAGTGTACGAACAGGGGGGCTGCCCCAGCCCCAGCATTTT.

A single count supports this clone. This chain joins TRBV6-5 and TRBJ2-5; 7 bases are shared with TRBD1. CDR3 length: 15 residues. Germline V gene data show CDR1 as MNHEY and CDR2 as SVGAGI. The junction had 9 bases not matched to a gene; V was cut back by 3 bases and J by 5 bases. CDR3 region: CASSYEGATVETQYF. Written as DNA, the CDR3 is TGTGCCAGCAGTTATGAGGGGGCCACGGTGGAGACCCAGTACTTC.

The chain links TRBV4-2 to TRBJ2-5; D uncertain. From germline, CDR1 is LGHNA and CDR2 YNFKEQ. The CDR3 runs 14 residues. V was pared by 1 base and J by 2 bases, with 8 bases between. The CDR3 loop reads CASSQAQTQETQYF. The CDR3 nucleotides read TGTGCCAGCAGCCAAGCCCAGACACAAGAGACCCAGTACTTC.

The chain carries TRBV27 and TRBJ2-7; TRBD1 aligns across 7 bases. Unmatched junction bases numbered 1, after V lost 0 bases and J lost 5 bases. The CDR3 loop spans 13 amino acids. Per the germline V gene, CDR1 is MNHEY and CDR2 is SMNVEV (reference sequence). Here the CDR3 reads CASSLSRGNEQYF. CDR3 DNA sequence: TGTGCCAGCAGTTTATCCAGGGGGAACGAGCAGTACTTC.

The genes are TRBV6-5 and TRBJ2-2; D gene ambiguous. The germline V and J ends were trimmed by 2 bases and 6 bases, with 7 bases remaining between them. CDR1 is MNHEY and CDR2 is SVGAGI in the germline V gene. The CDR3 loop spans 13 amino acids. This chain's CDR3 is CASSYITAGELFF. CDR3 DNA: TGTGCCAGCAGTTACATCACGGCCGGGGAGCTGTTTTTT.